This T cell receptor beta chain was recovered during a study of a mutant IDH1 vaccine in newly diagnosed glioma. As for the study in general: Receipt of radiotherapy, temozolomide, or both preceded the study, and most received both. V12 corresponded to week 35 and V13 to week 47.

The protocol was immunoSEQ multiplex PCR, while the TCRdb copy is restricted to in-frame clones and leaves out a portion. The top ten clones hold roughly 4.7% of a sample with tens of thousands of clones, 60% to 75% of them seen once. Time point specified: week 35, safety follow-up. Vaccinated patients received 300 ug of mutant IDH1 20-mer peptide per dose, with topical imiquimod. Astrocytomas that were new, WHO grade 3 or 4, IDH1-mutant and ATRX-lost were present in the donors. The table lists this clone with a few counts. Its antigen is still unknown. The V end was cut by 8 bases, the J end by 3 bases, with 7 bases between. This CDR3 has 11 amino acids. Germline V gene sequence: CDR1 MNHNS, CDR2 SASEGT.

J is TRBJ1-1 and V is TRBV6-1; D unresolved. The TCR sequence derives from a man aged 45 to 65 with glioma. This specimen was PBMCs, taken from a glioma patient whose treatment included an IDH1 peptide vaccine. The CDR3 reads CASVRDTEAFF. CDR3 coding DNA: TGTGCCAGCGTAAGAGACACTGAAGCTTTCTTT.